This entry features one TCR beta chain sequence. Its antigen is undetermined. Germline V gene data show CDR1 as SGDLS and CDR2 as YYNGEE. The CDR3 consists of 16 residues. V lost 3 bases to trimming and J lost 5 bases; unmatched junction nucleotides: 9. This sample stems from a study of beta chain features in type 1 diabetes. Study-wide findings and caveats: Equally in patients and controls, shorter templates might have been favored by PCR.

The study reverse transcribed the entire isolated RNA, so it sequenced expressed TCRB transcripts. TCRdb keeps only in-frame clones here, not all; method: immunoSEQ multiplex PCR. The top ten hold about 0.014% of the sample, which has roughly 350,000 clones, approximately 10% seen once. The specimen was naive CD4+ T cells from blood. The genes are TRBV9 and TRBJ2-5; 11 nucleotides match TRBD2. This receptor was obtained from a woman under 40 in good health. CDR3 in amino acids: CASSAGSGRALETQYF. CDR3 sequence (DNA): TGTGCCAGCAGCGCCGGTAGCGGGAGGGCCCTTGAGACCCAGTACTTC. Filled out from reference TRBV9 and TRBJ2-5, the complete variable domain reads DSGVTQTPKHLITATGQRVTLRCSPRSGDLSVYWYQQSLDQGLQFLIQYYNGEERAKGNILERFSAQQFPDLHSELNLSSLELGDSALYFCASSAGSGRALETQYFGPGTRLLVL.